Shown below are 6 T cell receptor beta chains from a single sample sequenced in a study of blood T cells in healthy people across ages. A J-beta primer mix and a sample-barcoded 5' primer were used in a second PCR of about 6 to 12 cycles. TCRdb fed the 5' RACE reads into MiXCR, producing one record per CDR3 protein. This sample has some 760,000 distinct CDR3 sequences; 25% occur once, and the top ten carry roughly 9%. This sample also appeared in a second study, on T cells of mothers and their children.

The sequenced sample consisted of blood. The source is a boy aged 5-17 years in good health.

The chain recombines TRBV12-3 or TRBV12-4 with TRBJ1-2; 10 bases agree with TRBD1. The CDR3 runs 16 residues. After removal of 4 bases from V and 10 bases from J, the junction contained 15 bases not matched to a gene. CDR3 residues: CASSSRQGAIGKTYTF. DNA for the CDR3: TGTGCCAGCAGTTCCCGACAGGGGGCCATCGGAAAAACCTACACCTTC.

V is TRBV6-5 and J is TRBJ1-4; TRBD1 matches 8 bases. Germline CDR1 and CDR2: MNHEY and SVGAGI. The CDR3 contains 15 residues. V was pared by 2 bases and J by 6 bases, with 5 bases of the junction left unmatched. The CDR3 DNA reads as TGTGCCAGCAGTTACACAGGGGGGGCCCATGAAAAACTGTTTTTT. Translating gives CASSYTGGAHEKLFF.

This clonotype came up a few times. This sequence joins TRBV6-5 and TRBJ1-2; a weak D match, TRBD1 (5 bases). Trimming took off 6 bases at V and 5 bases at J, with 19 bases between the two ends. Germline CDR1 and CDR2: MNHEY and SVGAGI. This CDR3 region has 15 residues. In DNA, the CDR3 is TGTGCCAGCAGCCGGGGCCGCTCGGCTATTTATGGCTACACCTTC. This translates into CASSRGRSAIYGYTF.

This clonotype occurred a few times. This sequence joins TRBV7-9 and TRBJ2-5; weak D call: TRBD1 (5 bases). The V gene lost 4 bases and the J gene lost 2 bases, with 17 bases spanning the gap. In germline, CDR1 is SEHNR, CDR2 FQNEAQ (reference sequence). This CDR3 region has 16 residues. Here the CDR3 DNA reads TGTGCCAGCAGCTCCTCATGGACACCCGAGCAAGAGACCCAGTACTTC. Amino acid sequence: CASSSSWTPEQETQYF. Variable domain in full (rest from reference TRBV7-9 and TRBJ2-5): DTGVSQNPRHKITKRGQNVTFRCDPISEHNRLYWYRQTLGQGPEFLTYFQNEAQLEKSRLLSDRFSAERPKGSFSTLEIQRTEQGDSAMYLCASSSSWTPEQETQYFGPGTRLLVL.

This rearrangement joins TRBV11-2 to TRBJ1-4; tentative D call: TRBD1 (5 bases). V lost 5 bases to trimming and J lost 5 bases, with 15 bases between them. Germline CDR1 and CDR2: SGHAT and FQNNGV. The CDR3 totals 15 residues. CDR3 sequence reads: CASSPGRDLNEKLFF. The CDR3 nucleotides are TGTGCCAGCAGCCCTGGGAGGGACCTCAATGAAAAACTGTTTTTT. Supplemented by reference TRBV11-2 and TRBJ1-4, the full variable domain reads EAGVAQSPRYKIIEKRQSVAFWCNPISGHATLYWYQQILGQGPKLLIQFQNNGVVDDSQLPKDRFSAERLKGVDSTLKIQPAKLEDSAVYLCASSPGRDLNEKLFFGSGTQLSVL.

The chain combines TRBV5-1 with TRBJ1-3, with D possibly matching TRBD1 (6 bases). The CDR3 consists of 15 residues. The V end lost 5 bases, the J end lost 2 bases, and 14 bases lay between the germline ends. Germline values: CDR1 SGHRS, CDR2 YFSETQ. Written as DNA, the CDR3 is TGCGCCAGCAGTACCTCCGGGACAACTGGAAACACCATATATTTT. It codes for CASSTSGTTGNTIYF.